What follows describes a single T cell receptor (beta chain). The antigen remains unidentified. The sample originates from a study of identical twins. TCRdb recomputed calls from the 5' RACE reads with MiXCR, one row per CDR3 protein. The sample comprises 350,000 to 600,000 distinct CDR3 sequences, 12% to 15% of which are singletons, and about 0.53% rests with the top ten. This CDR3 is 14 amino acids long. Trimming took off 0 bases at V and 6 bases at J, with 11 bases between the two ends. From germline, CDR1 is DFQATT and CDR2 SNEGSKA (reference sequence). Study outcomes and limitations: The study drew conclusions from cross-sectional statistical analysis, not from following the same donors. Diverse VJ usage suggested most zero-insertion clonotypes were not invariant T cells. In monozygotic twins, models underestimated the sharing of out-of-frame TCR alpha. Insertions were fewer in abundant cord blood beta clonotypes, whereas memory repertoires showed none of this pattern.

This sample also belongs to another study, concerning yellow fever vaccine responses in identical twins.

The receptor was isolated from a woman younger than 30 in good health. This chain links TRBV20-1 with TRBJ2-2; D is unclear. The specimen sequenced was CD4+ T cells sorted from blood. The CDR3 region has the DNA TGCAGTGCTAGAGAACCAGCGTACCCCGGGGAGCTGTTTTTT. Amino acid sequence: CSAREPAYPGELFF.